A single sample is the source of the 15 T cell receptor beta chains below, sequenced in a study of cytomegalovirus exposure and HLA in healthy donors. PCR involved 60 Vbeta and 13 Jbeta primers. Data came from immunoSEQ multiplex PCR; TCRdb stores just in-frame clones and leaves some out. The sample records around 120,000 clones, 70% to 80% being singletons. Sample: PBMCs. These receptors all come from a woman in her forties or fifties in good health and CMV-seropositive.

This chain connects TRBV19 to TRBJ2-3, with unresolved D. Germline CDR1 and CDR2: LNHDA and SQIVND (reference sequence). Deletions cut 3 bases from V and 6 bases from J, with 16 bases between. This CDR3 region has 15 residues. The CDR3 region is CASSISRIVSDTQYF. The CDR3 nucleotides read TGTGCCAGTAGTATTAGCCGGATCGTCTCGGATACGCAGTATTTT.

The V gene is TRBV5-4, the J gene TRBJ1-2; D call uncertain. The CDR3 runs 15 residues. V lost 1 base to trimming and J lost 0 bases, with 10 bases between them. The germline V gene has CDR1 SGHNT and CDR2 YYREEE (reference sequence). CDR3 residues: CASSLYGSPNYGYTF. In DNA, the CDR3 is TGTGCCAGCAGCTTGTACGGGTCCCCTAACTATGGCTACACCTTC.

This clone was detected a few times. This chain joins TRBV27 and TRBJ2-7; 10 bases align to TRBD2. Per germline, CDR1 MNHEY and CDR2 SMNVEV (reference sequence). V was clipped by 1 base and J by 2 bases; unmatched bases: 11. The CDR3 totals 18 residues. The CDR3 region is CASSLLGSGGPSPYEQYF. The CDR3, as DNA: TGTGCCAGCAGTTTATTGGGTAGCGGGGGGCCCTCCCCCTACGAGCAGTACTTC.

The chain is built from TRBV7-2 and TRBJ2-7, with a tentative D call TRBD2 (5 bases). CDR1 SGHTA and CDR2 FQGNSA come from the germline V gene. The CDR3 has 15 residues. V gave up 4 bases and J gave up 0 bases, with 13 bases separating them. CDR3 DNA sequence: TGTGCCAGCAGCTCCCGGACGGGGAACTCCTACGAGCAGTACTTC. It codes for CASSSRTGNSYEQYF.

The V and J genes are TRBV11-2 and TRBJ2-1; TRBD2 agrees at 14 bases. Germline V CDR1 and CDR2: SGHAT, FQNNGV. The CDR3 totals 18 residues. The ends lost 6 bases at V and 7 bases at J; junction bases unmatched: 14. The CDR3: CASRRTSGRSIEGNEQFF. Here the CDR3 DNA reads TGTGCCAGCAGGCGGACTAGCGGGAGGAGTATCGAAGGGAATGAGCAGTTCTTC.

The chain carries TRBV6-1 and TRBJ1-1; D uncertain. The CDR3 runs to 14 residues. The germline V gene has CDR1 MNHNS and CDR2 SASEGT. Between the trimmed V and J ends, which lost 7 bases and 3 bases, there was a span of 15 bases. The CDR3 sequence: CASNPATGHTEAFF. DNA for the CDR3: TGTGCCAGCAACCCCGCTACGGGTCACACTGAAGCTTTCTTT.

The rearrangement links TRBV13 to TRBJ1-3, with 9 bases matching TRBD1. Germline V gives CDR1 PRHDT, CDR2 FYEKMQ (reference sequence). V shed 5 bases and J 2 bases; nucleotides not matched to a gene: 13. The CDR3 covers 18 residues. The CDR3 coding sequence is TGTGCCAGCAGCCGTCCCGGGACAGGGACCAGAGCTGGAAACACCATATATTTT. This gives the protein CASSRPGTGTRAGNTIYF.

In DNA, the CDR3 is TGTGCCAGCAGTGAATTCGGGGGTAAAGAGCAGTACTTC. It yields the protein CASSEFGGKEQYF. V is TRBV6-1 and J is TRBJ2-7; D is possibly TRBD2 (6 bases). Germline V gene sequence: CDR1 MNHNS, CDR2 SASEGT. V gave up 2 bases and J gave up 7 bases, with 12 bases separating them. This CDR3 has 13 residues.

The chain is built from TRBV19 and TRBJ2-7; 16 nucleotides agree with TRBD2. Germline CDR1 is LNHDA and CDR2 is SQIVND (reference sequence). CDR3 length: 16 amino acids. Trimming removed 4 bases from V and 9 bases from J; junction bases left unmatched: 9. The CDR3 here is CASSTGLAGGLSGQYF. The DNA for the CDR3 is TGTGCCAGTAGTACGGGACTAGCGGGAGGGCTGAGCGGGCAGTACTTC.

The V call is TRBV4-3, the J call TRBJ2-7; D remains unclear. The CDR3 sequence is 17 residues long. V lost 0 bases and J 1 base, leaving 16 bases between the germline ends. Germline V gene data show CDR1 as LGHNA and CDR2 as YSLEER. CDR3 amino acids: CASSQDHPLESSYEQYF. The CDR3 region has the DNA TGCGCCAGCAGCCAAGATCACCCCCTCGAGTCTTCCTACGAGCAGTACTTC.

There are a few counts of this clone. The sample holds other DNA sequences that translate to the same CDR3. The chain joins TRBV5-4 to TRBJ2-5; TRBD1 aligns across 9 bases. CDR3 size: 14 residues. V lost 3 bases, J lost 2 bases, and 2 bases stayed unmatched. Germline CDR1 and CDR2: SGHNT and YYREEE (reference sequence). In nucleotides, the CDR3 is TGTGCCAGCAGCTCGGACAGGGGACAAGAGACCCAGTACTTC. The encoded protein is CASSSDRGQETQYF. The full variable domain, rest sourced from reference TRBV5-4 and TRBJ2-5, is ETGVTQSPTHLIKTRGQQVTLRCSSQSGHNTVSWYQQALGQGPQFIFQYYREEENGRGNFPPRFSGLQFPNYSSELNVNALELDDSALYLCASSSDRGQETQYFGPGTRLLVL.

The genes are TRBV7-9 and TRBJ2-7; 11 bases are shared with TRBD2. The CDR3 has 15 amino acids. Trimming removed 2 bases from V and 4 bases from J; junction bases left unmatched: 4. Germline assignment: CDR1 SEHNR and CDR2 FQNEAQ (reference sequence). The CDR3 sequence is CASSLSGTSGYEQYF. CDR3 DNA: TGTGCCAGCAGCTTATCCGGGACTAGCGGATACGAGCAGTACTTC.

As regards this clone: Other DNA sequences of this sample code for an identical CDR3. The V call is TRBV7-2, the J call TRBJ2-5; 14 bases line up with TRBD2. Germline V gives CDR1 SGHTA, CDR2 FQGNSA. The CDR3 is made up of 16 amino acids. The V gene end was trimmed by 5 bases and the J gene end by 2 bases; junction bases not matched to a gene: 4. The chain's CDR3 is CASSLGLAGGQETQYF. For the CDR3, the DNA is TGTGCCAGCAGCCTAGGACTAGCGGGGGGACAAGAGACCCAGTACTTC.

This clone has only a few counts. J is TRBJ2-1 and V is TRBV28; 7 bases align to TRBD2. Germline V gene sequence: CDR1 MDHEN, CDR2 SYDVKM. Trimming cost V 4 bases and J 8 bases; bases outside gene matches: 8. This CDR3 has 14 residues. The CDR3 sequence is CASSSPAGADEQFF. The CDR3 bases are TGTGCCAGCAGTTCTCCGGCGGGAGCCGATGAGCAGTTCTTC.

This clone was detected only a few times. The V call is TRBV2, the J call TRBJ1-1; TRBD1 might be the D (6 bases). Germline CDR1 SNHLY, CDR2 FYNNEI. This CDR3 comprises 17 residues. V was clipped by 7 bases and J by 1 base, with 22 bases between them. Here the CDR3 reads CASTPPSGGPKNTEAFF. The CDR3 coding sequence is TGTGCCAGCACCCCCCCATCGGGGGGGCCGAAGAACACTGAAGCTTTCTTT.